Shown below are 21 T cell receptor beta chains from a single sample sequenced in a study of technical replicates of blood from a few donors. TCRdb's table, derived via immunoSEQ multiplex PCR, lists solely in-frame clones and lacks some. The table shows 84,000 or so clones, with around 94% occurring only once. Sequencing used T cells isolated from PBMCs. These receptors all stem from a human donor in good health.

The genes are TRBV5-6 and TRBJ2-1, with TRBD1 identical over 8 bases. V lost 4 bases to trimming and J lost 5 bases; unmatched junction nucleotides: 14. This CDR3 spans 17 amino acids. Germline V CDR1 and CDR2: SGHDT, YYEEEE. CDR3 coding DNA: TGTGCCAGCAGCAAGTCACCGGGACAGGTTATCCACAATGAGCAGTTCTTC. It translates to CASSKSPGQVIHNEQFF. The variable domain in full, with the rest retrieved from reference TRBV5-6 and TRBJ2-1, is DAGVTQSPTHLIKTRGQQVTLRCSPKSGHDTVSWYQQALGQGPQFIFQYYEEEERQRGNFPDRFSGHQFPNYSSELNVNALLLGDSALYLCASSKSPGQVIHNEQFFGPGTRLTVL.

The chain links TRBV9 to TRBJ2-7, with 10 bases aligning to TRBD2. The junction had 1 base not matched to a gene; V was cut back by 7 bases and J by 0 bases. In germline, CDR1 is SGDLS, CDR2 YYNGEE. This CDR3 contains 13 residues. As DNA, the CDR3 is TGTGCCAGCTCTAGCGGGAGCTCCTACGAGCAGTACTTC. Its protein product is CASSSGSSYEQYF. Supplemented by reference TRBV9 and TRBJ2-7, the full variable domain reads DSGVTQTPKHLITATGQRVTLRCSPRSGDLSVYWYQQSLDQGLQFLIQYYNGEERAKGNILERFSAQQFPDLHSELNLSSLELGDSALYFCASSSGSSYEQYFGPGTRLTVT.

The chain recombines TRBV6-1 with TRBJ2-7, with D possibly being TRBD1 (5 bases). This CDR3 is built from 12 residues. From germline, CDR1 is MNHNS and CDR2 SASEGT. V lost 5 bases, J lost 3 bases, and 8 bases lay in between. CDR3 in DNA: TGTGCCAGCAGTTCCCAGGGCTACGAGCAGTACTTC. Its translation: CASSSQGYEQYF.

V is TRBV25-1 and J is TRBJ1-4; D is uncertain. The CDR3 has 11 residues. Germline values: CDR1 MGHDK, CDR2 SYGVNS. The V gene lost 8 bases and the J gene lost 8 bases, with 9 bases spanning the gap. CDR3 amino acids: CASGLLEKLFF. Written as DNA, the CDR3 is TGTGCCAGCGGCCTCTTGGAAAAACTGTTTTTT.

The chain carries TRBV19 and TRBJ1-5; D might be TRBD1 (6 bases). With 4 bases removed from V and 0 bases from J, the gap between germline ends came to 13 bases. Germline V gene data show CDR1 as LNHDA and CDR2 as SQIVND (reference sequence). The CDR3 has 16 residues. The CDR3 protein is CASSNLQGYSNQPQHF. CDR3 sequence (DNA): TGTGCCAGTAGTAATTTACAGGGCTATAGCAATCAGCCCCAGCATTTT.

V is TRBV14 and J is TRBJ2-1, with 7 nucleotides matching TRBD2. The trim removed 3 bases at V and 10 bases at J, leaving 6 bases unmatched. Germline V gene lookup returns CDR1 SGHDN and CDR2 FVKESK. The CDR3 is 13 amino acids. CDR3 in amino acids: CASSQQTSHEQFF. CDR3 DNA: TGTGCCAGCAGCCAGCAGACTAGCCACGAGCAGTTCTTC. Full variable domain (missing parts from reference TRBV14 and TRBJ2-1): EAGVTQFPSHSVIEKGQTVTLRCDPISGHDNLYWYRRVMGKEIKFLLHFVKESKQDESGMPNNRFLAERTGGTYSTLKVQPAELEDSGVYFCASSQQTSHEQFFGPGTRLTVL.

CDR3 DNA sequence: TGTGCCAGCAGTTACGGTCCGGTCGGAAACACCATATATTTT. This gives the protein CASSYGPVGNTIYF. This chain connects TRBV6-5 to TRBJ1-3; D gene uncertain. V gave up 2 bases and J gave up 4 bases, with 9 bases separating them. There are 14 residues in the CDR3. The germline gives CDR1 MNHEY, CDR2 SVGAGI.

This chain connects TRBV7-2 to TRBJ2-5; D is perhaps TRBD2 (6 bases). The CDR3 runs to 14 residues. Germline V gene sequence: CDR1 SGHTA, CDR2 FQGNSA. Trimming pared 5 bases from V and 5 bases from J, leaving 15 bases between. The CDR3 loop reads CASSLIWGRETQYF. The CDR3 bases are TGTGCCAGCAGCCTAATATGGGGGAGGGAGACCCAGTACTTC.

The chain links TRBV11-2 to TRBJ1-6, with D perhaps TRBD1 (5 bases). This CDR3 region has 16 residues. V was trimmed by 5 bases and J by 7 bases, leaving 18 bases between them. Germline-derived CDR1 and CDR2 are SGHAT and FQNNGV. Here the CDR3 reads CASSDSPRAGNSPLHF. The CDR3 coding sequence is TGTGCCAGCAGCGACTCTCCGCGAGCAGGGAATTCACCCCTCCACTTT.

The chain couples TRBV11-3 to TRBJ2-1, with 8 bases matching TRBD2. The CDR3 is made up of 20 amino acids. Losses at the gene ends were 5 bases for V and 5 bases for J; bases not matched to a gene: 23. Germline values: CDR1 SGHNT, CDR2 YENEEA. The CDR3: CASSHLEGRGLVSPNNEQFF. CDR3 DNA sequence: TGTGCCAGCAGCCATTTAGAGGGCAGGGGACTAGTGTCCCCCAACAATGAGCAGTTCTTC.

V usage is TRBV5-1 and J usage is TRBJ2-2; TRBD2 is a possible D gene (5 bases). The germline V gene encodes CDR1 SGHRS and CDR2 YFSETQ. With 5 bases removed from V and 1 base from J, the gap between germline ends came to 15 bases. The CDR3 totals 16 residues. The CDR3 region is CASSREGIVNTGELFF. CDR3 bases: TGCGCCAGCAGTCGAGAGGGTATTGTGAACACCGGGGAGCTGTTTTTT.

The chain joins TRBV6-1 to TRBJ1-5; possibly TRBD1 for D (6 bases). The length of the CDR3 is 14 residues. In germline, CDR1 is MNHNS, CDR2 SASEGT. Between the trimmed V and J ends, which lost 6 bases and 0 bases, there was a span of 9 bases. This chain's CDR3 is CASSNRDSNQPQHF. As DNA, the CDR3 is TGTGCCAGCAGCAACAGGGATAGCAATCAGCCCCAGCATTTT.

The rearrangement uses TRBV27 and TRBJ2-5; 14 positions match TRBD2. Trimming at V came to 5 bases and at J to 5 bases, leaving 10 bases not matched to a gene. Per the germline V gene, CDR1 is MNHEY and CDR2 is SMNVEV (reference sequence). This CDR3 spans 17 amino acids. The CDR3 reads CASSPGLAGERQETQYF. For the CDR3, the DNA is TGTGCCAGCAGTCCGGGACTAGCGGGAGAGAGACAGGAGACCCAGTACTTC.

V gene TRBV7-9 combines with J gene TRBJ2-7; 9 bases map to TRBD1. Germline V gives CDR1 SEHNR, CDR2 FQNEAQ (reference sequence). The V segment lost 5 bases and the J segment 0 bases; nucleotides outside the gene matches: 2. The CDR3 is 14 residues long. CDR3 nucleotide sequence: TGTGCCAGCAGCCAGGACAGGGGCTCCTACGAGCAGTACTTC. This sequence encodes CASSQDRGSYEQYF.

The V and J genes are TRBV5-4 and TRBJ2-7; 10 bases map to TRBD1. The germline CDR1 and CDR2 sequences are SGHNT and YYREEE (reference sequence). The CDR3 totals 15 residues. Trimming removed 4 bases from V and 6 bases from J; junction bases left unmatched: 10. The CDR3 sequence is CASSRTGTGVFEQYF. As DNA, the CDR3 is TGTGCCAGCAGCAGAACCGGGACAGGGGTTTTCGAGCAGTACTTC.

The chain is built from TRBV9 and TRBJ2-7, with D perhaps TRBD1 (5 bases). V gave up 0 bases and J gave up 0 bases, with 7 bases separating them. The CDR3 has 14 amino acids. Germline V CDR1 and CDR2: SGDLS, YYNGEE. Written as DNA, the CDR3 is TGTGCCAGCAGCGTAGACCAGGGCTCCTACGAGCAGTACTTC. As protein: CASSVDQGSYEQYF. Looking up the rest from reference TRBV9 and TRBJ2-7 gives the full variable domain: DSGVTQTPKHLITATGQRVTLRCSPRSGDLSVYWYQQSLDQGLQFLIQYYNGEERAKGNILERFSAQQFPDLHSELNLSSLELGDSALYFCASSVDQGSYEQYFGPGTRLTVT.

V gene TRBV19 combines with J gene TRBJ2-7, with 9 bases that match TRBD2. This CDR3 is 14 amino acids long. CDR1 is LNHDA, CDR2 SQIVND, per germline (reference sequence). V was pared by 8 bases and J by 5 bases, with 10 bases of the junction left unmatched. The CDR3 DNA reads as TGTGCCAGTGAGTTAGCGGGAGTTTCCCACGAGCAGTACTTC. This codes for CASELAGVSHEQYF.

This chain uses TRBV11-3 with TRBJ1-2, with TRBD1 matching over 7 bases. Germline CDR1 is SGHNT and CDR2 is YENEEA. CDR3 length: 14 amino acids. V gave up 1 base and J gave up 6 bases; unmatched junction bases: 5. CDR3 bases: TGTGCCAGCAGCTTAGTCGACAGGGAGGATGGCTACACCTTC. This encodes CASSLVDREDGYTF.

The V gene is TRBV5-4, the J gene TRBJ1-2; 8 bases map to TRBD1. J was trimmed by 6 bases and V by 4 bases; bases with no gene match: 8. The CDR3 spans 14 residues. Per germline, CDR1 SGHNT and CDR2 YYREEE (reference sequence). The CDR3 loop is CASSATGADNGYTF. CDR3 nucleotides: TGTGCCAGCAGCGCGACAGGGGCAGATAATGGCTACACCTTC. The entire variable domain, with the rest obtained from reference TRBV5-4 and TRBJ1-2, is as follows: ETGVTQSPTHLIKTRGQQVTLRCSSQSGHNTVSWYQQALGQGPQFIFQYYREEENGRGNFPPRFSGLQFPNYSSELNVNALELDDSALYLCASSATGADNGYTFGSGTRLTVV.

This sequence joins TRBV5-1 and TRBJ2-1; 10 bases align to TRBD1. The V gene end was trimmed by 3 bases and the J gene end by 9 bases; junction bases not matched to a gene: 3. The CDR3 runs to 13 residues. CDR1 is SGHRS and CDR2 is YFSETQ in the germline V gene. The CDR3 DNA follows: TGCGCCAGCAGCTCGGGACAGGGGAGTGAGCAGTTCTTC. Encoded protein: CASSSGQGSEQFF.

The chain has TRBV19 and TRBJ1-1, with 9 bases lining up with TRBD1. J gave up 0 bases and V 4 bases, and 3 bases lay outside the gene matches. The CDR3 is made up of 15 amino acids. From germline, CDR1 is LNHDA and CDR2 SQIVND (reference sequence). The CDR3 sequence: CASSRQGGLNTEAFF. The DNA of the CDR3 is TGTGCCAGTAGTAGACAGGGGGGATTGAACACTGAAGCTTTCTTT.